Below are 2 T cell receptor beta chains sequenced from a single sample in a study of T cell changes during pregnancy in multiple sclerosis. Generated by immunoSEQ multiplex PCR, the TCRdb table keeps only in-frame clones and is missing some. The sample gives approximately 63,000 clones, approximately 93% of which show up once; more than 2% is in the top ten. The sample here was CD8+ T cells from peripheral blood mononuclear cells, taken in the third trimester of pregnancy. Source of these receptors: a female donor with multiple sclerosis, enrolled in a pregnancy study.

This sequence joins TRBV7-7 and TRBJ2-7, with 7 nucleotides matching TRBD1. V was clipped by 5 bases and J by 0 bases; unmatched bases: 4. Germline lookup yields CDR1 SSHAT and CDR2 FNYEAQ (reference sequence). The CDR3 covers 14 residues. The CDR3 DNA sequence: TGTGCCAGCAGCCCTGACAGGGCCTCCTACGAGCAGTACTTC. Amino acids: CASSPDRASYEQYF.

This clone was found once. The genes are TRBV7-9 and TRBJ2-5, with 8 bases aligning to TRBD1. The V gene's germline CDR1 is SEHNR and CDR2 FQNEAQ (reference sequence). CDR3 length: 14 amino acids. V lost 3 bases, J lost 5 bases, and 5 bases stayed unmatched. The CDR3 nucleotides read TGTGCCAGCAGCTTGCAGGGGGCGGGGGAGACCCAGTACTTC. Encoded protein: CASSLQGAGETQYF.